The clone carrying this T cell receptor beta chain was seen once. The antigen remains undetermined. CDR3 regions of TCR beta were amplified from RNA transcripts. RT-PCR with HTBI primers came first, then second-round multiplex PCR. TCRdb re-called the multiplex PCR reads through MiXCR, storing one row per CDR3 protein. Here the sample spans roughly 400,000 distinct CDR3 sequences, around 19% being singletons. After removal of 0 bases from V and 6 bases from J, the junction contained 18 bases not matched to a gene. Germline V lookup: CDR1 GTSNPN, CDR2 SVGIG (reference sequence). The CDR3 consists of 20 residues. This sample was taken from a study of Graves' ophthalmopathy and Graves' hyperthyroidism. For the study at large: At initial diagnosis, peripheral blood was obtained, and this preceded any treatment.

The study's findings and limits: Progression of ophthalmopathy was predicted by the model with about 67% sensitivity and around 72% specificity. Blood also carried most expanded thyroid clonotypes exceeding 0.001 frequency.

The chain joins TRBV30 to TRBJ2-2; 11 bases align to TRBD2. This receptor was obtained from a woman between 18 and 29 years old with Graves' ophthalmopathy. The specimen was peripheral blood. CDR3 residues: CAWSVLPTLAGVLFPGELFF. DNA of the CDR3: TGTGCCTGGAGTGTACTTCCCACACTAGCGGGAGTTTTGTTCCCCGGGGAGCTGTTTTTT.